Each of the 25 T cell receptor beta chains below was sequenced from the same sample in a study of T cell repertoires in cytomegalovirus infection. TCRdb independently ran MiXCR on the reads; one entry per CDR3 protein. The data hold almost 500,000 distinct CDR3 sequences, with about 11% observed a single time. Sequenced input: PBMCs. These receptors originate from a human donor in good health (CMV status not recorded). Some clones in this sample may be carry-over from other donors' samples.

This clonotype was counted at least ten times. The genes are TRBV6-1 and TRBJ2-3, with TRBD1 as a possible D gene (6 bases). V was trimmed by 2 bases and J by 6 bases, leaving 15 bases between them. This CDR3 is 15 amino acids long. CDR1 and CDR2 from the germline V gene are MNHNS and SASEGT. The chain's CDR3 is CASSEQGIVSDTQYF. CDR3 coding DNA: TGTGCCAGCAGTGAACAGGGGATTGTTTCGGATACGCAGTATTTT.

This clonotype occurred many times. This chain joins TRBV11-1 and TRBJ2-5; 9 nucleotides agree with TRBD2. V dropped 6 bases and J dropped 5; count of bases not matched to a gene: 13. The germline gives CDR1 SGHAT, CDR2 FQDESV (reference sequence). The CDR3 is 16 amino acids. This chain's CDR3 is CASSLRLRTSVETQYF. For the CDR3, the DNA is TGTGCCAGCAGTTTAAGACTCCGGACTAGCGTGGAGACCCAGTACTTC.

This clonotype was seen ten or more times. J is TRBJ2-3 and V is TRBV5-1; 10 nucleotides match TRBD2. This CDR3 region has 14 residues. Germline V gene lookup returns CDR1 SGHRS and CDR2 YFSETQ. Trimming cost V 4 bases and J 3 bases; bases outside gene matches: 2. The CDR3 bases are TGCGCCAGCAGCGCGGGACTAGCGACAGATACGCAGTATTTT. It codes for CASSAGLATDTQYF. Full variable domain (outside the CDR3, taken from reference TRBV5-1 and TRBJ2-3): KAGVTQTPRYLIKTRGQQVTLSCSPISGHRSVSWYQQTPGQGLQFLFEYFSETQRNKGNFPGRFSGRQFSNSRSEMNVSTLELGDSALYLCASSAGLATDTQYFGPGTRLTVL.

In its sample, this clonotype was seen a few times. This chain links TRBV7-9 with TRBJ2-7, with TRBD1 matching over 7 bases. The junction had 10 bases not matched to a gene; V was cut back by 5 bases and J by 3 bases. This CDR3 has 15 residues. The germline gives CDR1 SEHNR, CDR2 FQNEAQ (reference sequence). CDR3 sequence reads: CASSPTDRAIYEQYF. The CDR3 coding sequence is TGTGCCAGCAGCCCAACCGACAGGGCAATCTACGAGCAGTACTTC. Based on the CDR3 plus reference TRBV7-9 and TRBJ2-7, the full variable domain is DTGVSQNPRHKITKRGQNVTFRCDPISEHNRLYWYRQTLGQGPEFLTYFQNEAQLEKSRLLSDRFSAERPKGSFSTLEIQRTEQGDSAMYLCASSPTDRAIYEQYFGPGTRLTVT.

The genes are TRBV19 and TRBJ1-1; maybe TRBD1 (5 bases). Germline V gene data show CDR1 as LNHDA and CDR2 as SQIVND (reference sequence). The length of the CDR3 is 15 residues. Trimming pared 4 bases from V and 5 bases from J, leaving 17 bases between. The DNA of the CDR3 is TGTGCCAGTAGTAACAACGGGGCCCAAGGAACTGAAGCTTTCTTT. Its protein is CASSNNGAQGTEAFF.

This clonotype was detected only a few times. The gene calls are TRBV19 and TRBJ1-1; D not resolved. CDR1 and CDR2 (germline): LNHDA, SQIVND (reference sequence). The CDR3 runs 14 residues. Trimming removed 8 bases at V and 0 bases at J, with 13 bases between. This CDR3 is CASGGSWVNTEAFF. The CDR3 nucleotides are TGTGCCAGTGGTGGCTCCTGGGTGAACACTGAAGCTTTCTTT.

The J gene is TRBJ1-6, the V gene TRBV14; D remains ambiguous. Trimming stripped 7 bases from V and 7 bases from J, with 17 bases between. This CDR3 region has 15 residues. Germline V gene lookup returns CDR1 SGHDN and CDR2 FVKESK. The CDR3 DNA reads TGTGCCAGCACCCCCCTGGGGAGGGAAAATTCACCCCTCCACTTT. Its translation: CASTPLGRENSPLHF.

This clonotype was seen at least ten times. V gene TRBV19 combines with J gene TRBJ1-2; D unresolved. The CDR3 extends over 13 amino acids. Germline CDR1 LNHDA, CDR2 SQIVND (reference sequence). V shed 3 bases and J shed 0 bases, with 5 bases lying between them. In nucleotides, the CDR3 is TGTGCCAGTAGTATGGAAGCTAACTATGGCTACACCTTC. This encodes CASSMEANYGYTF.

This clonotype was observed a few times. The chain has TRBV13 and TRBJ2-1; D is perhaps TRBD2 (5 bases). Germline loops: CDR1 PRHDT, CDR2 FYEKMQ (reference sequence). V lost 3 bases, J lost 2 bases, and 8 bases lay in between. The CDR3 spans 14 residues. The DNA of the CDR3 is TGTGCCAGCAGCTTCGTGAGGGCCTACAATGAGCAGTTCTTC. Translation: CASSFVRAYNEQFF.

This clonotype was picked up one time. The CDR3 coding sequence is TGCAGCGTGCCGGGGGGGAACTATGGCTACACCTTC. Its translation is CSVPGGNYGYTF. This chain joins TRBV29-1 and TRBJ1-2; tentatively, D is TRBD1 (5 bases). The germline V gene encodes CDR1 SQVTM and CDR2 ANQGSEA. Trimming left V 6 bases short and J 2 bases short, with 10 bases between. The CDR3 loop spans 12 amino acids.

This clonotype has just a few counts. The genes are TRBV20-1 and TRBJ2-2; D is unresolved. The CDR3 loop spans 14 amino acids. Trimming took off 5 bases at V and 5 bases at J, with 15 bases between the two ends. Germline CDR1 reads DFQATT; CDR2 reads SNEGSKA (reference sequence). CDR3 sequence reads: CSAPLAARTGELFF. As DNA, the CDR3 is TGCAGTGCTCCGCTGGCGGCCAGAACCGGGGAGCTGTTTTTT.

This clonotype was observed many times. The V and J genes are TRBV7-9 and TRBJ1-4; D perhaps matches TRBD1 (5 bases). The CDR3 has 16 amino acids. CDR1 is SEHNR, CDR2 FQNEAQ, per germline (reference sequence). V gave up 7 bases and J gave up 7 bases, with 22 bases separating them. The CDR3 bases are TGTGCCAGCATGCCCCGGGACGGCCGTAAGAGTGAAAAACTGTTTTTT. This codes for CASMPRDGRKSEKLFF.

This clonotype appeared a few times. The J gene is TRBJ1-1, the V gene TRBV20-1, with TRBD1 identical over 9 bases. In germline, CDR1 is DFQATT, CDR2 SNEGSKA (reference sequence). This CDR3 contains 14 residues. Trimming took 4 bases from V and 2 from J; bases not matched to a gene: 5. CDR3 region: CSANRGPVNTEAFF. The CDR3 bases are TGCAGTGCTAACAGGGGGCCCGTTAACACTGAAGCTTTCTTT.

This clonotype was picked up many times. The chain links TRBV5-1 to TRBJ1-2, with D uncertain. V dropped 1 base and J dropped 3 bases, with 10 bases sitting between them. The length of the CDR3 is 14 residues. Germline CDR1 SGHRS, CDR2 YFSETQ. The DNA of the CDR3 is TGCGCCAGCAGCTTGCTGTCCCAGGACTATGGCTACACCTTC. Translated: CASSLLSQDYGYTF. The variable domain in full, completed from reference TRBV5-1 and TRBJ1-2, reads KAGVTQTPRYLIKTRGQQVTLSCSPISGHRSVSWYQQTPGQGLQFLFEYFSETQRNKGNFPGRFSGRQFSNSRSEMNVSTLELGDSALYLCASSLLSQDYGYTFGSGTRLTVV.

This clonotype was observed many times. The chain joins TRBV5-1 to TRBJ2-5; D not resolved. CDR1 is SGHRS, CDR2 YFSETQ, per germline. The CDR3 consists of 15 residues. Trimming took 1 base from V and 5 from J, leaving 15 bases between them. The CDR3 reads CASSLFPLDGETQYF. The CDR3 nucleotides are TGCGCCAGCAGCTTGTTCCCCTTGGACGGGGAGACCCAGTACTTC.

There are many counts of this clonotype. This sequence joins TRBV7-9 and TRBJ1-1; a possible D gene is TRBD1 (6 bases). This CDR3 has 13 residues. Looked up from germline, CDR1 is SEHNR and CDR2 is FQNEAQ (reference sequence). Deletions cut 5 bases from V and 4 bases from J, with 11 bases between. This CDR3 is CASSLTGITEAFF. CDR3 nucleotide sequence: TGTGCCAGCAGCCTTACAGGGATCACTGAAGCTTTCTTT. Drawing the rest from reference TRBV7-9 and TRBJ1-1, the complete variable domain is DTGVSQNPRHKITKRGQNVTFRCDPISEHNRLYWYRQTLGQGPEFLTYFQNEAQLEKSRLLSDRFSAERPKGSFSTLEIQRTEQGDSAMYLCASSLTGITEAFFGQGTRLTVV.

This clonotype has more than one count but fewer than ten. In DNA form, the CDR3 reads TGTGCCAGCAGGAGCACTACTACAGGGGGCGTCGGAAACACCATATATTTT. Amino acid sequence: CASRSTTTGGVGNTIYF. The rearrangement uses TRBV6-6 and TRBJ1-3, with 9 positions matching TRBD1. J lost 4 bases, V lost 6 bases, and 13 bases had no gene match. This CDR3 has 17 amino acids. Germline lookup yields CDR1 MNHNY and CDR2 SVGAGI (reference sequence).

The chain recombines TRBV6-6 with TRBJ1-4; 10 bases match TRBD1. The germline V gene encodes CDR1 MNHNY and CDR2 SVGAGI (reference sequence). J gave up 0 bases and V 7 bases, and 5 bases lay outside the gene matches. This CDR3 spans 16 amino acids. Here the CDR3 DNA reads TGTGCCAGCACCACTGGACAGGGGGCAACTAATGAAAAACTGTTTTTT. It specifies CASTTGQGATNEKLFF.

The chain carries TRBV19 and TRBJ1-5; D possibly corresponds to TRBD1 (6 bases). V was clipped by 5 bases and J by 6 bases, with 11 bases between them. Germline lookup yields CDR1 LNHDA and CDR2 SQIVND (reference sequence). The CDR3 is 13 residues long. The CDR3, as DNA: TGTGCCAGTAGTGCACAGGGAATTCAGCCCCAGCATTTT. This translates into CASSAQGIQPQHF. Together with reference TRBV19 and TRBJ1-5, the CDR3 gives the full variable domain: DGGITQSPKYLFRKEGQNVTLSCEQNLNHDAMYWYRQDPGQGLRLIYYSQIVNDFQKGDIAEGYSVSREKKESFPLTVTSAQKNPTAFYLCASSAQGIQPQHFGDGTRLSIL.

This clonotype was found many times. The CDR3 loop reads CASSLAVGNTEAFF. In DNA form, the CDR3 reads TGCGCCAGCAGCTTGGCCGTGGGGAACACTGAAGCTTTCTTT. The chain is built from TRBV5-1 and TRBJ1-1, with D uncertain. V was shortened by 0 bases and J by 1 base, with 7 bases between the two germline ends. The CDR3 spans 14 residues. Germline V gives CDR1 SGHRS, CDR2 YFSETQ.

The chain combines TRBV7-6 with TRBJ1-2, with no clear D. Germline CDR1 reads SGHVS; CDR2 reads FNYEAQ. This CDR3 comprises 13 residues. V was pared by 4 bases and J by 1 base, with 7 bases between. The CDR3 nucleotides are TGTGCCAGCAGCTCGACATATAACTATGGCTACACCTTC. Protein: CASSSTYNYGYTF.

V usage is TRBV9 and J usage is TRBJ2-5, with 7 positions matching TRBD2. The germline CDR1 and CDR2 sequences are SGDLS and YYNGEE. The junction had 7 bases not matched to a gene; V was cut back by 3 bases and J by 2 bases. The CDR3 loop spans 15 amino acids. The DNA for the CDR3 is TGTGCCAGCAGCGCTTCCGGGACTAAGCAAGAGACCCAGTACTTC. Translation gives CASSASGTKQETQYF.

This clonotype was counted many times. The chain carries TRBV12-3 or TRBV12-4 and TRBJ2-7, with D unresolved. V was cut by 3 bases and J by 0 bases, with 3 bases left in between. The CDR3 totals 12 residues. CDR3 nucleotide sequence: TGTGCCAGCAGTTTGCACTCCTACGAGCAGTACTTC. This encodes CASSLHSYEQYF.

V is TRBV9 and J is TRBJ2-5; no firm D call. V gave up 0 bases and J gave up 2 bases, with 11 bases separating them. Germline V gene lookup returns CDR1 SGDLS and CDR2 YYNGEE. This CDR3 has 15 amino acids. The CDR3 bases are TGTGCCAGCAGCGTAGGTGGCCGCTTACAAGAGACCCAGTACTTC. It translates to CASSVGGRLQETQYF.

This clonotype was counted a few times. V and J are TRBV5-1 and TRBJ1-2; D ambiguous. Germline CDR1 is SGHRS and CDR2 is YFSETQ. The CDR3 length is 13 residues. V shed 0 bases and J shed 6 bases, with 9 bases lying between them. The CDR3 protein is CASSLEDENGYTF. The CDR3 DNA is TGCGCCAGCAGCTTGGAGGACGAAAATGGCTACACCTTC.